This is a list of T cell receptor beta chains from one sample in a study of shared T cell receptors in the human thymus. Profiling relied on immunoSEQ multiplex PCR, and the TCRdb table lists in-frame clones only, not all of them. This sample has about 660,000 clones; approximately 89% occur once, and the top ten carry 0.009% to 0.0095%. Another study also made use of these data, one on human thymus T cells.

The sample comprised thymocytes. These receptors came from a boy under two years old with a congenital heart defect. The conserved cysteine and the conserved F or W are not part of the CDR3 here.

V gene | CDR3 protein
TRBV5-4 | ASSLSPRTGGLHEQY
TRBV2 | ASRGQGNTEAF
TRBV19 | ASSIKLPITRENTEAF
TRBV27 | ASSQYATGGINEQF
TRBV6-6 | ASSKPGLVGAYEQY
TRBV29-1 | SGQAGAEAF
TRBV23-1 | ASPHRVGGSRPRREQY
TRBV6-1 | ASRTGEAEAF
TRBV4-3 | ASSQSPDREAF
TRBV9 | ASSPLAGGPSNEQF
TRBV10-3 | AISEDRAPTEGQGAEQY
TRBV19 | ASSIAREDGYT
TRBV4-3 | ASSPVQGEGYGYT
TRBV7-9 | ASSLDRGRGIEAF
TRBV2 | ASISKERGLNPSTDTQY
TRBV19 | ASSITRASSYEQY